This TCR beta chain stems from a study of tumor and adjacent non-tumor tissue in lung cancer. Study outcomes and limitations: Patients with more diverse tumor TCRs had worse survival. TCR diversity was significantly greater in tumor than normal lung tissue.

Regarding this clonotype: The antigen remains undetermined. One end of the junction is discordant with germline, which a read error may explain.

The template was RNA from unsorted bulk tissue. The normal lung tissue was taken more than 3 cm from the tumor edge. The germline V gene encodes CDR1 SGHDT and CDR2 YYEEEE. The CDR3 is 16 residues long. A modified ARM-PCR protocol with three rounds of nested PCR amplified TCRbeta. MiXCR, applied by TCRdb to the multiplex PCR reads, yields one record per CDR3 protein. The table shows more than 55,000 distinct CDR3 sequences, with more than 75% occurring only once. The sequencing sample was made of distant non-tumor lung tissue. This sequence originates from a man in his fifties or sixties with non-small cell lung cancer. The chain links TRBV5-6 to TRBJ2-3; 8 bases map to TRBD2. The CDR3 loop reads CASSFFAGGSTDMQYF. In nucleotides, the CDR3 is TGTGCCAGCAGCTTTTTTGCGGGGGGTAGCACAGATATGCAGTATTTT. Supplemented by reference TRBV5-6 and TRBJ2-3, the full variable domain reads DAGVTQSPTHLIKTRGQQVTLRCSPKSGHDTVSWYQQALGQGPQFIFQYYEEEERQRGNFPDRFSGHQFPNYSSELNVNALLLGDSALYLCASSFFAGGSTDMQYFGPGTRLTVL.